This T cell receptor (beta chain) was recorded in a study of T cells in Graves' hyperthyroidism and ophthalmopathy. This clonotype was detected ten times or more. Its antigen is undetermined. Under 3 months was the duration of disease in ophthalmopathy patients, who also had a Clinical Activity Score of at least 3 and a NOSPECS grade of at least 4. Diagnostic decisions used clinical symptoms, serum thyroxine and TRAb, thyroid ultrasound and orbital computed tomography. Using RNA transcripts as the source, TCR beta CDR3 regions were amplified. A set of HTBI primers served as the primers for a first-round RT-PCR of the TCR CDR3. Each CDR3 protein gets one entry after TCRdb re-called the multiplex PCR reads with MiXCR. This table has about half a million distinct CDR3 sequences, approximately 20% appearing once. J gave up 4 bases and V 7 bases, and 2 bases lay outside the gene matches. CDR3 length equals 14 residues. Germline CDR1 and CDR2: SGHRS and YFSETQ.

Study-wide results and limits: Peripheral blood also featured most of the thyroid clonotypes expanded above 0.001.

This TCR came from a man aged 35 to 55 with Graves' ophthalmopathy. Sequences were obtained from blood. The V and J genes are TRBV5-1 and TRBJ2-1, with 13 nucleotides matching TRBD2. CDR3 sequence: CASRTSGGYNEQFF. CDR3 nucleotide sequence: TGCGCCAGCCGGACTAGCGGGGGATACAATGAGCAGTTCTTC.